These 14 T cell receptor beta chains were sequenced from one sample in a study of T-cell memory formation after mild COVID-19. TCRdb processed the 5' RACE reads anew with MiXCR; each CDR3 protein has one entry. Of about 55,000 distinct CDR3 sequences in the sample, roughly 26% were seen once. Sequenced input: PBMCs or a T cell subset sorted from them (not recorded which). The receptors were gathered from a man aged 18 to 35 who had mild COVID-19 (a few samples of this study predate the infection). Cell type and time point are not known.

This clonotype was seen more than once but under ten times. V and J are TRBV4-3 and TRBJ1-1, with D uncertain. V gave up 0 bases and J gave up 7 bases, with 18 bases separating them. Germline V gives CDR1 LGHNA, CDR2 YSLEER. The CDR3 runs 16 residues. The CDR3 loop reads CASSQDRVARRSEAFF. The CDR3 nucleotides are TGCGCCAGCAGCCAAGATAGAGTGGCTCGGCGCAGTGAAGCTTTCTTT.

This clonotype has only one observation. The rearrangement links TRBV6-2 or TRBV6-3 to TRBJ2-7; D gene ambiguous. Trimming stripped 5 bases from V and 0 bases from J, with 17 bases between. This CDR3 region has 16 residues. Germline values: CDR1 MNHEY, CDR2 SVGEGT. The CDR3 here is CASSLLGSVGSYEQYV. In DNA form, the CDR3 reads TGTGCCAGCAGTCTGCTTGGCAGCGTGGGCTCCTACGAGCAGTACGTC.

Here the CDR3 DNA reads TGTGCCAGCAGCTTAGGGGGGACAGGGACCGAGCAGTACTTC. It translates to CASSLGGTGTEQYF. V and J are TRBV7-2 and TRBJ2-7; 9 bases are a match to TRBD1. CDR1 and CDR2 from the germline V gene are SGHTA and FQGNSA. Germline trimming cut 1 base from V and 6 bases from J; bases unmatched to any gene: 4. This CDR3 has 14 residues.

V is TRBV7-9 and J is TRBJ2-3; 8 positions match TRBD2. Germline CDR1 and CDR2: SEHNR and FQNEAQ (reference sequence). This CDR3 comprises 16 residues. V was pared by 4 bases and J by 0 bases, with 6 bases of the junction left unmatched. The CDR3 is CASSSGLALSTDTQYF. Written as DNA, the CDR3 is TGTGCCAGCAGCTCCGGACTAGCACTAAGCACAGATACGCAGTATTTT. The whole variable domain, filled in from reference TRBV7-9 and TRBJ2-3, reads DTGVSQNPRHKITKRGQNVTFRCDPISEHNRLYWYRQTLGQGPEFLTYFQNEAQLEKSRLLSDRFSAERPKGSFSTLEIQRTEQGDSAMYLCASSSGLALSTDTQYFGPGTRLTVL.

The chain uses TRBV13 and TRBJ2-1, with D possibly TRBD2 on 6 matching bases. Per the germline V gene, CDR1 is PRHDT and CDR2 is FYEKMQ (reference sequence). V was cut by 10 bases and J by 12 bases, with 22 bases left in between. This CDR3 has 13 amino acids. The CDR3 DNA sequence: TGTGCCAACGTGACTAGGGGCGGGGATCTGCAGTTCTTC. Translation gives CANVTRGGDLQFF.

The rearrangement joins TRBV6-5 to TRBJ2-4; unclear D gene. CDR1 MNHEY and CDR2 SVGAGI come from the germline V gene. The CDR3 is 14 residues long. V was trimmed by 7 bases and J by 0 bases, leaving 10 bases between them. In DNA, the CDR3 is TGTGCCAGCACCCCGGGTTTAGCCAAAAACATTCAGTACTTC. It codes for CASTPGLAKNIQYF.

The chain carries TRBV5-6 and TRBJ2-7; D might be TRBD1 (5 bases). CDR1 SGHDT and CDR2 YYEEEE come from the germline V gene. The CDR3 extends over 15 amino acids. V lost 1 base, J lost 3 bases, and 14 bases lay in between. DNA for the CDR3: TGTGCCAGCAGCTTGCATCCGAAGGGGCACTACGAGCAGTACTTC. Translated: CASSLHPKGHYEQYF. Full variable domain (rest looked up from reference TRBV5-6 and TRBJ2-7): DAGVTQSPTHLIKTRGQQVTLRCSPKSGHDTVSWYQQALGQGPQFIFQYYEEEERQRGNFPDRFSGHQFPNYSSELNVNALLLGDSALYLCASSLHPKGHYEQYFGPGTRLTVT.

The chain couples TRBV20-1 to TRBJ1-2; TRBD1 matches at 12 bases. CDR1 and CDR2 from the germline V gene are DFQATT and SNEGSKA (reference sequence). V trimming: 6 bases; J trimming: 6 bases; junction bases outside the gene matches: 5. The CDR3 length is 13 residues. In nucleotides, the CDR3 is TGCAGTGCGTGGGACAGGGGGCAAGATGGCTACACCTTC. It specifies CSAWDRGQDGYTF.

This clonotype was seen only a few times. V and J are TRBV2 and TRBJ1-1, with a possible D match to TRBD1 (6 bases). V was pared by 6 bases and J by 5 bases, with 16 bases between. This CDR3 is built from 14 residues. Germline values: CDR1 SNHLY, CDR2 FYNNEI. The CDR3 sequence: CASSDGGARTEAFF. In DNA, the CDR3 is TGTGCCAGCAGCGACGGGGGGGCTAGAACTGAAGCTTTCTTT.

This clonotype was found a few times. V gene TRBV12-3 or TRBV12-4 combines with J gene TRBJ2-3; TRBD2 is a possible D gene (6 bases). The length of the CDR3 is 15 residues. Trimming stripped 3 bases from V and 2 bases from J, with 12 bases between. The CDR3 nucleotides read TGTGCCAGCAGTTTCGGTCGGGGGAACACAGATACGCAGTATTTT. As protein: CASSFGRGNTDTQYF.

The V gene is TRBV12-3 or TRBV12-4, the J gene TRBJ2-7, with D perhaps matching TRBD1 (6 bases). V was shortened by 6 bases and J by 6 bases, with 18 bases between the two germline ends. The CDR3 is 14 residues long. The CDR3 is CASSKGTPISEQYF. CDR3 DNA: TGTGCCAGCAGCAAAGGGACACCGATTTCCGAGCAGTACTTC.

J is TRBJ2-3 and V is TRBV4-1; 12 bases agree with TRBD2. The CDR3 length is 16 residues. Germline CDR1 is MGHRA and CDR2 is YSYEKL. Germline trimming cut 5 bases from V and 4 bases from J; bases unmatched to any gene: 7. The CDR3 protein is CASSSRLAGEADTQYF. In DNA, the CDR3 is TGCGCCAGCAGCTCCCGACTAGCGGGGGAAGCAGATACGCAGTATTTT.

The chain combines TRBV14 with TRBJ1-1; D is unclear. CDR3 size: 13 residues. The V and J ends lost 4 bases and 4 bases respectively, with 10 bases between them. Germline assignment: CDR1 SGHDN and CDR2 FVKESK. This CDR3 reads CASSLGRATEAFF. Written as DNA, the CDR3 is TGTGCCAGCAGCCTAGGGAGGGCCACTGAAGCTTTCTTT.

This clonotype turned up a few times. V gene TRBV14 combines with J gene TRBJ1-6; 8 bases map to TRBD1. In germline, CDR1 is SGHDN, CDR2 FVKESK. Unmatched junction bases numbered 12, after V lost 0 bases and J lost 2 bases. The CDR3 contains 20 residues. In DNA, the CDR3 is TGTGCCAGCAGCCAAGATCGACCTACGTTGGACAGGGCCTATAATTCACCCCTCCACTTT. Its translation: CASSQDRPTLDRAYNSPLHF.